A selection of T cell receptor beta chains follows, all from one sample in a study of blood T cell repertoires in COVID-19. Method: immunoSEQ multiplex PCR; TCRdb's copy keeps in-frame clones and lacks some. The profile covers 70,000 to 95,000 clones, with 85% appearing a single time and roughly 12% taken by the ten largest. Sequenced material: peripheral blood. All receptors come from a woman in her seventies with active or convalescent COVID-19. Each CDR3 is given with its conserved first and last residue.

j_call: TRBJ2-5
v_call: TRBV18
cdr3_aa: CASSQIPGTGPQETQYF

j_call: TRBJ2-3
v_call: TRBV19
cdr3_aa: CASSGLAGGITDTQYF

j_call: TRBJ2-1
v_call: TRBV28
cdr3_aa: CASSSPTTYNEQFF

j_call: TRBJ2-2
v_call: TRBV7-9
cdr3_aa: CASSLEKTSGNTGELFF

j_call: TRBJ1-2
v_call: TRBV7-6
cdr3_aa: CASSPDRGYGYTF

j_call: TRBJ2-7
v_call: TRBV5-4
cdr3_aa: CASSQQQGPYEQYF

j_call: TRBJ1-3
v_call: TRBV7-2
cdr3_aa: CASTGYRGRRSAGNTIYF

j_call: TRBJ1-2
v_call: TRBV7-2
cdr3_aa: CASSYTGGVGSSYTF

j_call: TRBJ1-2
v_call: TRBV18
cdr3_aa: CASSPRAGPNYGYTF

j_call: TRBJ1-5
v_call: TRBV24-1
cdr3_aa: CATSDLQGSQPQHF

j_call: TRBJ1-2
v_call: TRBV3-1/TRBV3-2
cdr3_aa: CASSHGIYGYTF

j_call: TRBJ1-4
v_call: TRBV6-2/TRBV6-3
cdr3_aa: CASSREGTAYEKLFF

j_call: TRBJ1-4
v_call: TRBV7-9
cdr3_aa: CASSLTGIGEKLFF

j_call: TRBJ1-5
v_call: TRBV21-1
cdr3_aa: CASNGGQVRMNNQPQHF

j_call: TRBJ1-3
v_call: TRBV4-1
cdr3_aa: CASSQADRSSGNTIYF

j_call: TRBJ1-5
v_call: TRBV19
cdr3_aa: CASSIQGMYGNQPQHF

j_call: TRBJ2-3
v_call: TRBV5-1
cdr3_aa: CASSPMAGSGTDTQYF

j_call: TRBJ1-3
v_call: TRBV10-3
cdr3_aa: CAISEFKTGANSGNTIYF

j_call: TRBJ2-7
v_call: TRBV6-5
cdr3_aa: CASSPTGPVLSEQYF

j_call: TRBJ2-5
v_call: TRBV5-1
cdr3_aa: CASSLVGSDETQYF

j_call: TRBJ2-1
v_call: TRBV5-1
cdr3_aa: CASSLSTGNNEQFF

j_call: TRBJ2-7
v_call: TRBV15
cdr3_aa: CATSRDSAGYEQYF

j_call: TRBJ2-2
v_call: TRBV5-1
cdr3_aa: CASSLAREGTGELFF

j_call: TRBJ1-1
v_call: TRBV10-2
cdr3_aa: CATASIQGMERGVGAEAFF

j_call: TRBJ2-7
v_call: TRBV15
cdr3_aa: CATSRLGPNYEQYF

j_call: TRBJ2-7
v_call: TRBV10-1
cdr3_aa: CASSESLRRGAVQGQYF

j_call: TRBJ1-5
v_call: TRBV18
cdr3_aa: CASSRRTLTIVQPQHF

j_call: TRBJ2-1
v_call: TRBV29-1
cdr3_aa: CSVESGTRSLNEQFF